This T cell receptor beta chain was identified in a study of CD8 T cell repertoires and HIV-1 epitope variants. Study background: Twenty-five autologous and known Gag and Nef epitope variant peptides each stimulated T cells separately.

Clones were read by immunoSEQ multiplex PCR, and TCRdb kept only the in-frame ones, dropping some. The sample has about 1,100 clones, more than 55% seen once. CDR3 length equals 13 residues. CDR1 is MNHNS, CDR2 SASEGT, per germline. Trimming cost V 3 bases and J 0 bases, with 6 bases left between them. This clone was counted only a few times. Antigen specificity is unknown. The chain combines TRBV6-1 with TRBJ2-7, with no clear D. This clonotype was sampled from a male donor with HIV. The sample was cultured CD8+ T cells derived from PBMCs. This CDR3 is CASSDILSYEQYF. CDR3 DNA sequence: TGTGCCAGCAGTGACATTCTCTCCTACGAGCAGTACTTC.